The following is a T cell receptor beta chain sequence with its context. These data come from a study of blood T cell repertoires in COVID-19. Whole-study context: PBMCs, B-cell-depleted T cells, or T cells were the source of the cDNA or gDNA that made up the material.

This CDR3 is built from 16 residues. The V gene's germline CDR1 is ENHRY and CDR2 SYGVKD. V trimming: 5 bases; J trimming: 0 bases; junction bases outside the gene matches: 4. Source study methods: Reference gene primer amplification gave estimated nucleated cell counts. This table comes from immunoSEQ multiplex PCR, and its TCRdb copy is limited to in-frame clones, with some not included. V and J calls and clone size come straight from that table; D and trimming were deduced from the DNA. The top ten hold under 2.5% of the sample, which has about 110,000 clones, about nine tenths seen once. The specimen sequenced was peripheral blood. The sequence came from a human donor in a cohort sampled during active COVID-19. J is TRBJ2-7 and V is TRBV10-3, with 13 bases fitting TRBD2. In nucleotides, the CDR3 is TGTGCCATCAGTCTAGGGACTAGCGGGGACTCCTACGAGCAGTACTTC. Protein: CAISLGTSGDSYEQYF.